The 26 T cell receptor beta chains listed next were all sequenced from one sample in a study of regulatory T cells in long-lasting Graves disease. Time point given: persistent/refractory GD, antithyroid drugs over 5 years with positive TRAb. The TCR library was made from RNA that had been extracted from PBMCs in TRIzol. CDR3-region Arm-PCR and iRepertoire HTBI primers produced the TCR beta libraries. Using its own MiXCR run on the multiplex PCR reads, TCRdb lists one record per CDR3 protein. Of a few hundred thousand distinct CDR3 sequences listed, less than 25% are singletons. The sequencing here drew on peripheral blood mononuclear cells (PBMCs), taken when the disease was refractory, from a patient treated with antithyroid drugs. The receptors here all came from a female donor with Graves disease.

Comments on this clonotype: Relative to the germline gene, one junction end is altered; a read error may explain this. This rearrangement joins TRBV3-1 to TRBJ2-2; no clear D. The length of the CDR3 is 14 residues. Germline CDR1 is LGHDT and CDR2 is YNNKEL (reference sequence). CDR3 nucleotide sequence: TGTGCCAGCACCCAAATGGGAAGGACCGGGGAGCTGTTTTTT. This encodes CASTQMGRTGELFF.

This clonotype was seen ten or more times. This sequence joins TRBV2 and TRBJ1-2, with no clear D. The V end was cut by 6 bases, the J end by 8 bases, with 4 bases between. CDR1 and CDR2 (germline): SNHLY, FYNNEI. CDR3 size: 9 residues. The CDR3 coding sequence is TGTGCCAGCAGATCCGGCTACACCTTC. Its translation is CASRSGYTF.

This clonotype was observed a few times. This chain joins TRBV7-2 and TRBJ1-1; no firm D call. CDR3 size: 15 residues. The germline CDR1 and CDR2 sequences are SGHTA and FQGNSA. Trimming cost V 7 bases and J 1 base, with 16 bases left between them. The CDR3 protein is CASNPTERENTEAFF. DNA for the CDR3: TGTGCCAGCAACCCCACCGAACGTGAGAACACTGAAGCTTTCTTT.

This clonotype has just a few counts. This rearrangement joins TRBV12-3 or TRBV12-4 to TRBJ1-1, with TRBD1 identical over 9 bases. The CDR3 is 15 residues long. Trimming at V came to 6 bases and at J to 4 bases, leaving 9 bases not matched to a gene. The CDR3, as DNA: TGTGCCAGCAGCCCGGACAGGGGATTTGGCACTGAAGCTTTCTTT. Its translation: CASSPDRGFGTEAFF.

This chain links TRBV7-3 with TRBJ2-1; 8 bases are a match to TRBD2. In germline, CDR1 is SGHTA, CDR2 FQGTGA. J was trimmed by 13 bases and V by 1 base; bases with no gene match: 12. The CDR3 totals 15 residues. The CDR3 DNA reads as TGTGCCAGCAGCTTAATGAGGACCGAGCGGGAGACTCAGTTCTTC. As protein: CASSLMRTERETQFF.

This clonotype came up a few times. This CDR3 is CASSGGEPNEKLFF. CDR3 DNA: TGCGCCAGCAGCGGGGGAGAGCCTAATGAAAAACTGTTTTTT. V usage is TRBV5-1 and J usage is TRBJ1-4, with D maybe TRBD1 (5 bases). The CDR3 consists of 14 residues. Deletions cut 4 bases from V and 3 bases from J, with 10 bases between. The germline V gene encodes CDR1 SGHRS and CDR2 YFSETQ.

The rearrangement links TRBV29-1 to TRBJ1-2, with 9 bases identical to TRBD1. Germline V CDR1 and CDR2: SQVTM, ANQGSEA. The ends lost 4 bases at V and 4 bases at J; junction bases unmatched: 7. The CDR3 is made up of 14 amino acids. The CDR3 sequence is CSVAGDRVGYGYTF. The CDR3 DNA follows: TGCAGCGTTGCCGGGGACAGGGTGGGCTATGGCTACACCTTC.

This chain joins TRBV7-9 and TRBJ2-2, with TRBD1 identical over 10 bases. There are 15 residues in the CDR3. J gave up 7 bases and V 4 bases, and 6 bases lay outside the gene matches. Germline lookup yields CDR1 SEHNR and CDR2 FQNEAQ (reference sequence). CDR3 loop: CASSSGTGESGELFF. CDR3 bases: TGTGCCAGCAGCTCGGGGACAGGGGAGAGCGGGGAGCTGTTTTTT.

The chain links TRBV24-1 to TRBJ1-2; D is uncertain. The germline gives CDR1 KGHDR, CDR2 SFDVKD. The CDR3 loop spans 16 amino acids. Trimming took off 4 bases at V and 7 bases at J, with 21 bases between the two ends. In nucleotides, the CDR3 is TGTGCCACCAGTGACGCTAATCTCTGGGGATTATCTGGCTACACCTTC. Residues: CATSDANLWGLSGYTF.

This clonotype was detected once. The chain couples TRBV7-2 to TRBJ2-1; D is possibly TRBD1 (6 bases). The V end lost 1 base, the J end lost 10 bases, and 14 bases lay between the germline ends. The CDR3 length is 14 residues. The germline V gene encodes CDR1 SGHTA and CDR2 FQGNSA. The CDR3 region has the DNA TGTGCCAGCAGCTTAGAGGCAGGGGTGGGCGAGCAGTTCTTC. It encodes CASSLEAGVGEQFF.

The genes are TRBV28 and TRBJ1-5; possibly TRBD1 for D (5 bases). The CDR3 spans 13 residues. Trimming removed 11 bases from V and 2 bases from J, with 13 bases in between. Germline-derived CDR1 and CDR2 are MDHEN and SYDVKM. The CDR3 loop reads CAHSGGGNQPQHF. DNA of the CDR3: TGTGCCCACTCGGGGGGAGGCAATCAGCCCCAGCATTTT.

V usage is TRBV9 and J usage is TRBJ2-7; 8 positions match TRBD2. After removal of 0 bases from V and 1 base from J, the junction contained 9 bases not matched to a gene. Germline V gene sequence: CDR1 SGDLS, CDR2 YYNGEE. CDR3 length: 17 amino acids. The CDR3 nucleotides are TGTGCCAGCAGCGTAGGGCCCACTAGCGGTTCGTCCTACGAGCAGTACTTC. It is translated as CASSVGPTSGSSYEQYF.

On this clonotype itself: Germline and junction disagree at one end, which may indicate a read error. CDR3 sequence: CSVEGGRGRRAEAFF. CDR3 in DNA: TGCAGCGTTGAGGGGGGCAGGGGGCGCCGGGCTGAAGCCTTCTTT. The chain couples TRBV29-1 to TRBJ1-1; 8 bases line up with TRBD1. Germline values: CDR1 SQVTM, CDR2 ANQGSEA. The CDR3 is made up of 15 amino acids. Supplemented by reference TRBV29-1 and TRBJ1-1, the full variable domain reads SAVISQKPSRDICQRGTSLTIQCQVDSQVTMMFWYRQQPGQSLTLIATANQGSEATYESGFVIDKFPISRPNLTFSTLTVSNMSPEDSSIYLCSVEGGRGRRAEAFFGQGTRLTVV.

This clonotype was detected a few times. The genes are TRBV27 and TRBJ1-1; 8 nucleotides match TRBD1. This CDR3 is 15 amino acids long. Germline V gene data show CDR1 as MNHEY and CDR2 as SMNVEV (reference sequence). V lost 5 bases, J lost 1 base, and 6 bases stayed unmatched. CDR3 coding DNA: TGTGCCAGCAGTCAAAGACAGGGGTCGAACACTGAAGCTTTCTTT. Residues: CASSQRQGSNTEAFF.

Worth noting for this clonotype: A much larger clone lies one base from this, so it may be a read error. The chain has TRBV2 and TRBJ2-7; D might be TRBD1 (6 bases). This CDR3 spans 15 amino acids. CDR1 and CDR2 from the germline V gene are SNHLY and FYNNEI. CDR3 amino acids: CASSDPRDTRLERYF. The CDR3 coding sequence is TGTGCCAGCAGTGATCCCCGGGACACCCGGCTCGAGCGGTACTTC.

At least ten counts were recorded for this clonotype. The chain links TRBV5-1 to TRBJ1-1; D unresolved. The CDR3 has 14 residues. V was clipped by 3 bases and J by 1 base, with 10 bases between them. The V gene's germline CDR1 is SGHRS and CDR2 YFSETQ. In DNA form, the CDR3 reads TGCGCCAGCAGCTCGCATAGGAGGAACACTGAAGCTTTCTTT. Residues: CASSSHRRNTEAFF.

This clonotype was detected only a few times. The chain is built from TRBV10-3 and TRBJ1-6; possibly TRBD1 for D (6 bases). The V end was cut by 5 bases, the J end by 7 bases, with 9 bases between. The CDR3 consists of 13 residues. Germline V gene data show CDR1 as ENHRY and CDR2 as SYGVKD. CDR3: CAISRGQNSPLHF. The CDR3 DNA sequence: TGTGCCATCAGTCGCGGACAGAATTCACCCCTCCACTTT.

This clonotype was counted between two and nine times. The gene calls are TRBV3-1 and TRBJ2-7; 8 bases are shared with TRBD2. Germline CDR1 and CDR2: LGHDT and YNNKEL (reference sequence). The CDR3 extends over 13 amino acids. V shed 3 bases and J 3 bases; nucleotides not matched to a gene: 1. The CDR3 sequence: CASSQTSDYEQYF. The CDR3 DNA follows: TGTGCCAGCAGCCAGACTAGCGACTACGAGCAGTACTTC.

This clonotype was detected a few times. J is TRBJ2-7 and V is TRBV30, with D perhaps matching TRBD1 (6 bases). Germline V gene data show CDR1 as GTSNPN and CDR2 as SVGIG (reference sequence). The CDR3 has 13 amino acids. The V gene lost 7 bases and the J gene lost 1 base, with 14 bases spanning the gap. The CDR3 nucleotides read TGTGCCTCGGAACAGGGACCTTCCTACGAGCAGTACTTC. Residues: CASEQGPSYEQYF.

The genes are TRBV18 and TRBJ1-1; D gene uncertain. Germline CDR1 is KGHSH and CDR2 is LQKENI. The length of the CDR3 is 13 residues. Trimming pared 1 base from V and 5 bases from J, leaving 8 bases between. In DNA form, the CDR3 reads TGTGCCAGCTCACCACGGCAGGAGACTGAAGCTTTCTTT. Protein sequence: CASSPRQETEAFF.

The J gene is TRBJ1-1, the V gene TRBV20-1; D is unclear. Trimming pared 4 bases from V and 8 bases from J, leaving 8 bases between. Germline-derived CDR1 and CDR2 are DFQATT and SNEGSKA (reference sequence). The CDR3 covers 10 residues. CDR3 protein: CSAMGVEAFF. CDR3 DNA: TGCAGTGCTATGGGCGTAGAAGCTTTCTTT.

V gene TRBV11-2 combines with J gene TRBJ2-2, with 8 positions matching TRBD2. The CDR3 consists of 18 residues. In germline, CDR1 is SGHAT, CDR2 FQNNGV. J was trimmed by 4 bases and V by 4 bases; bases with no gene match: 14. CDR3 sequence: CASSSIAGNRLFTGELFF. The CDR3 DNA follows: TGTGCCAGCAGCTCAATAGCGGGAAATAGACTCTTCACCGGGGAGCTGTTTTTT.

At least ten counts were recorded for this clonotype. The rearrangement joins TRBV7-9 to TRBJ1-4; D gene uncertain. Trimming took off 8 bases at V and 8 bases at J, with 12 bases between the two ends. The CDR3 contains 12 residues. The germline V gene encodes CDR1 SEHNR and CDR2 FQNEAQ (reference sequence). CDR3 coding DNA: TGTGCCAGCTCCGGACTGACAGAAAAACTGTTTTTT. The encoded protein is CASSGLTEKLFF.

This clonotype was observed many times. The V and J genes are TRBV9 and TRBJ2-7; TRBD1 aligns across 8 bases. The CDR3 has 13 amino acids. Germline lookup yields CDR1 SGDLS and CDR2 YYNGEE. V shed 0 bases and J 6 bases; nucleotides not matched to a gene: 2. CDR3: CASSVVQGAEQYF. The CDR3, as DNA: TGTGCCAGCAGCGTAGTTCAGGGGGCCGAGCAGTACTTC.

This clonotype was detected many times. The V gene is TRBV20-1, the J gene TRBJ2-7; 13 bases match TRBD2. The CDR3 covers 15 residues. CDR1 and CDR2 from the germline V gene are DFQATT and SNEGSKA (reference sequence). Trimming cost V 2 bases and J 3 bases; bases outside gene matches: 4. The CDR3 protein is CSARTSGRAFYEQYF. For the CDR3, the DNA is TGCAGTGCTAGAACTAGCGGGAGGGCCTTCTACGAGCAGTACTTC.

At least ten counts were recorded for this clonotype. The rearrangement links TRBV27 to TRBJ2-5; 12 bases match TRBD2. There are 16 residues in the CDR3. CDR1 is MNHEY and CDR2 is SMNVEV in the germline V gene (reference sequence). The V and J ends lost 5 bases and 4 bases, in that order; junction bases with no gene match: 8. CDR3 sequence (DNA): TGTGCCAGCAGTGTACTAGCGGGAGGAGTAGTAGAGACCCAGTACTTC. Its translation is CASSVLAGGVVETQYF.